The 12 T cell receptor beta chains below come from one sample, sequenced in a study of cytomegalovirus exposure and HLA in healthy donors. The primer mix had 60 Vbeta and 13 Jbeta primers. Assay: immunoSEQ multiplex PCR; the TCRdb copy retains only in-frame clones and omits some. The sample includes tens of thousands of clones. The sequenced material came from PBMCs. The source is a female donor in good health and CMV-seropositive.

The chain uses TRBV9 and TRBJ1-4; no definite D call. Trimming took off 0 bases at V and 8 bases at J, with 11 bases between the two ends. The V gene's germline CDR1 is SGDLS and CDR2 YYNGEE. The CDR3 runs 14 residues. The CDR3 here is CASSVGTLEEKLFF. The CDR3 DNA sequence: TGTGCCAGCAGCGTAGGCACTTTGGAGGAAAAACTGTTTTTT.

This sequence joins TRBV18 and TRBJ2-7, with TRBD2 identical over 8 bases. Germline V gene lookup returns CDR1 KGHSH and CDR2 LQKENI. The CDR3 covers 15 residues. J lost 4 bases, V lost 5 bases, and 10 bases had no gene match. The CDR3 coding sequence is TGTGCCAGCTCATCTTCGCCTAGCGGGCCTTACGAGCAGTACTTC. As protein: CASSSSPSGPYEQYF.

V gene TRBV6-5 combines with J gene TRBJ1-1; TRBD1 aligns across 7 bases. The CDR3 consists of 14 residues. Trimming removed 6 bases from V and 3 bases from J; junction bases left unmatched: 7. CDR1 and CDR2 from the germline V gene are MNHEY and SVGAGI. CDR3: CASSPNRGYTEAFF. As DNA, the CDR3 is TGTGCCAGCAGCCCCAACAGGGGTTACACTGAAGCTTTCTTT.

The chain employs TRBV7-9 and TRBJ2-3; D possibly corresponds to TRBD1 (6 bases). The CDR3 totals 15 residues. V lost 5 bases and J 3 bases, leaving 15 bases between the germline ends. Germline CDR1 is SEHNR and CDR2 is FQNEAQ (reference sequence). DNA of the CDR3: TGTGCCAGCAGCCGCCGGGACATAGGAACAGATACGCAGTATTTT. Translating it yields CASSRRDIGTDTQYF.

V is TRBV7-3 and J is TRBJ2-5; TRBD1 aligns across 8 bases. The CDR3 extends over 13 amino acids. Germline V gene sequence: CDR1 SGHTA, CDR2 FQGTGA. V was clipped by 4 bases and J by 5 bases; unmatched bases: 3. The CDR3 here is CASSWTGTETQYF. The CDR3, as DNA: TGTGCCAGCAGCTGGACAGGGACGGAGACCCAGTACTTC.

CDR3 DNA sequence: TGTGCCAGCAGTGAATTCCGCGGGAGTAGGGAGACCCAGTACTTC. Translation: CASSEFRGSRETQYF. The chain is built from TRBV25-1 and TRBJ2-5; 7 nucleotides match TRBD2. Germline V gene sequence: CDR1 MGHDK, CDR2 SYGVNS. The CDR3 covers 15 residues. V shed 1 base and J 5 bases; nucleotides not matched to a gene: 7.

The chain uses TRBV13 and TRBJ2-7, with a tentative D call TRBD1 (7 bases). V was clipped by 1 base and J by 4 bases, with 17 bases between them. This CDR3 has 16 residues. The germline gives CDR1 PRHDT, CDR2 FYEKMQ (reference sequence). As DNA, the CDR3 is TGTGCCAGCAGCTTAGTTGGGGAGCAGGGGGGATACGAGCAGTACTTC. Translated: CASSLVGEQGGYEQYF.

This chain links TRBV25-1 with TRBJ2-1; 8 bases are a match to TRBD2. The CDR3 runs 17 residues. CDR1 MGHDK and CDR2 SYGVNS come from the germline V gene. J was trimmed by 0 bases and V by 2 bases; bases with no gene match: 6. CDR3 nucleotide sequence: TGTGCCAGCAGTGAACTTCACGGGAGGGACTCCTACAATGAGCAGTTCTTC. Residues: CASSELHGRDSYNEQFF.

The V gene is TRBV29-1, the J gene TRBJ2-3; TRBD1 agrees at 8 bases. The CDR3 runs to 13 residues. The germline V gene has CDR1 SQVTM and CDR2 ANQGSEA. J was trimmed by 2 bases and V by 7 bases; bases with no gene match: 5. CDR3 loop: CSANRGFTDTQYF. CDR3 in DNA: TGCAGCGCCAACAGGGGGTTCACAGATACGCAGTATTTT.

The chain carries TRBV27 and TRBJ1-5, with 7 bases matching TRBD1. CDR3 size: 16 residues. Germline CDR1 reads MNHEY; CDR2 reads SMNVEV (reference sequence). The J segment lost 4 bases and the V segment lost 5 bases, leaving 11 bases of the junction unmatched. CDR3 sequence: CASSPRWTGKNQPQHF. In DNA, the CDR3 is TGTGCCAGCAGTCCACGATGGACAGGAAAGAATCAGCCCCAGCATTTT.

The J gene is TRBJ1-6, the V gene TRBV6-6, with 8 positions matching TRBD1. Germline V CDR1 and CDR2: MNHNY, SVGAGI (reference sequence). After removal of 2 bases from V and 6 bases from J, the junction contained 0 bases not matched to a gene. The CDR3 length is 14 residues. The CDR3 reads CASSYDRGNSPLHF. The CDR3 bases are TGTGCCAGCAGTTACGACAGGGGTAATTCACCCCTCCACTTT.

This chain joins TRBV6-5 and TRBJ1-5; 7 bases fit TRBD1. Germline CDR1 reads MNHEY; CDR2 reads SVGAGI. The CDR3 loop spans 14 amino acids. J was trimmed by 5 bases and V by 5 bases; bases with no gene match: 6. The chain's CDR3 is CASSRTGGYQPQHF. The CDR3 nucleotides read TGTGCCAGCAGTCGGACAGGCGGTTATCAGCCCCAGCATTTT.